One sample yielded the 24 T cell receptor beta chains listed below, sequenced in a study of neurological immune-mediated disorders. TCRdb re-analysed the 5' RACE reads in MiXCR, keeping a single row per CDR3 protein. Among some 66,000 distinct CDR3 sequences, less than 5.5% were seen once, and the ten largest hold less than 8%. The sample comprised PBMCs. The receptors stem from a man younger than 40 with multiple sclerosis.

Written as DNA, the CDR3 is TGCAGTGCTCGGGTCCACAGCGGCGAGCAGTACTTC. Translating gives CSARVHSGEQYF. The V gene is TRBV20-1, the J gene TRBJ2-7, with a weak D call TRBD2 (5 bases). This CDR3 has 12 residues. V was cut by 5 bases and J by 6 bases, with 14 bases left in between. Looked up from germline, CDR1 is DFQATT and CDR2 is SNEGSKA (reference sequence).

Concerning this clonotype itself: A much larger clonotype is one base distant, so this may be a read error. V gene TRBV5-1 combines with J gene TRBJ1-1, with TRBD1 identical over 7 bases. CDR1 is SGHRS and CDR2 is YFSETQ in the germline V gene. This CDR3 spans 15 amino acids. The CDR3 spells CARSSRTGAGTEAFF. CDR3 nucleotide sequence: TGCGCCAGAAGCTCCCGAACAGGGGCCGGCACTGAAGCTTTCTTT.

This clonotype came up many times. The chain links TRBV5-5 to TRBJ2-3, with 10 nucleotides matching TRBD2. The ends lost 0 bases at V and 1 base at J; junction bases unmatched: 5. Germline lookup yields CDR1 SGHKS and CDR2 YYEKEE (reference sequence). CDR3 size: 17 residues. The CDR3 here is CASSLGGTSAGTDTQYF. CDR3 DNA sequence: TGTGCCAGCAGCTTGGGGGGGACTAGCGCAGGCACAGATACGCAGTATTTT. Variable domain in full (rest from reference TRBV5-5 and TRBJ2-3): DAGVTQSPTHLIKTRGQQVTLRCSPISGHKSVSWYQQVLGQGPQFIFQYYEKEERGRGNFPDRFSARQFPNYSSELNVNALLLGDSALYLCASSLGGTSAGTDTQYFGPGTRLTVL.

This clonotype showed up many times. V gene TRBV24-1 combines with J gene TRBJ2-3; D remains ambiguous. The CDR3 is 15 residues long. The germline V gene has CDR1 KGHDR and CDR2 SFDVKD. V was shortened by 4 bases and J by 0 bases, with 10 bases between the two germline ends. The CDR3 DNA reads TGTGCCACCAGTGAAAAAGTTTATAGCACAGATACGCAGTATTTT. Its translation is CATSEKVYSTDTQYF.

This clonotype was seen at least ten times. This chain uses TRBV5-1 with TRBJ1-1; TRBD1 agrees at 7 bases. Germline CDR1 is SGHRS and CDR2 is YFSETQ. The V gene end was trimmed by 3 bases and the J gene end by 4 bases; junction bases not matched to a gene: 6. The CDR3 consists of 14 residues. The CDR3 coding sequence is TGCGCCAGCAGCTCGACAGGGAGTGGCACTGAAGCTTTCTTT. It is translated as CASSSTGSGTEAFF.

This clonotype was detected ten times or more. This sequence joins TRBV3-1 and TRBJ2-7; D remains ambiguous. The V and J ends lost 1 base and 3 bases respectively, with 16 bases between them. CDR1 is LGHDT and CDR2 is YNNKEL in the germline V gene (reference sequence). The CDR3 consists of 16 residues. The CDR3 region has the DNA TGTGCCAGCAGCCAAGTATCAGTCCCTGGTTACTACGAGCAGTACTTC. Amino acid sequence: CASSQVSVPGYYEQYF.

This clonotype was picked up many times. This chain links TRBV10-2 with TRBJ1-2; D may be TRBD1 (5 bases). Germline lookup yields CDR1 WSHSY and CDR2 SAAADI. V shed 0 bases and J shed 4 bases, with 12 bases lying between them. This CDR3 spans 15 amino acids. CDR3 nucleotide sequence: TGCGCCAGCAGTGAGTCTTGGGACTCAGCCTATGGCTACACCTTC. Amino acids: CASSESWDSAYGYTF.

This clonotype was recorded at least ten times. The chain is built from TRBV28 and TRBJ2-7; D unclear. Germline V CDR1 and CDR2: MDHEN, SYDVKM. The CDR3 has 15 amino acids. V was clipped by 1 base and J by 2 bases, with 12 bases between them. The CDR3 here is CASSLLALRPYEQYF. The CDR3 DNA sequence: TGTGCCAGCAGTTTATTGGCCTTACGGCCCTACGAGCAGTACTTC.

This clonotype was seen repeatedly, ten times or more. This chain uses TRBV5-1 with TRBJ2-2, with D possibly matching TRBD2 (6 bases). This CDR3 region has 16 residues. Trimming removed 0 bases at V and 0 bases at J, with 9 bases between. CDR1 and CDR2 (germline): SGHRS, YFSETQ. The CDR3 nucleotides are TGCGCCAGCAGCTTGGGGGAGGCCCCGAACACCGGGGAGCTGTTTTTT. It translates to CASSLGEAPNTGELFF.

J is TRBJ2-3 and V is TRBV7-3; 9 nucleotides line up with TRBD2. The germline gives CDR1 SGHTA, CDR2 FQGTGA. The CDR3 is 15 amino acids. Trimming cost V 3 bases and J 2 bases; bases outside gene matches: 3. The CDR3 nucleotides are TGTGCCAGCAGCTTGCAGCGGGGGGCCACAGATACGCAGTATTTT. It codes for CASSLQRGATDTQYF.

The sample holds many counts of this clonotype. The chain combines TRBV6-5 with TRBJ2-7, with D perhaps matching TRBD1 (5 bases). The CDR3 totals 16 residues. CDR1 and CDR2 (germline): MNHEY, SVGAGI. The ends were cut back, 7 bases at V and 0 bases at J, with 19 bases in the middle. The CDR3 here is CASINLGQGSSYEQYF. DNA for the CDR3: TGTGCCAGCATAAATCTCGGGCAGGGAAGCTCCTACGAGCAGTACTTC.

This clonotype was observed at least ten times. The CDR3 loop is CAISEGSGMNTEAFF. CDR3 DNA sequence: TGTGCCATCAGTGAAGGTTCAGGGATGAACACTGAAGCTTTCTTT. The genes are TRBV10-3 and TRBJ1-1; D might be TRBD1 (5 bases). Per the germline V gene, CDR1 is ENHRY and CDR2 is SYGVKD. V lost 3 bases and J 0 bases, leaving 11 bases between the germline ends. The CDR3 has 15 amino acids.

This clonotype occurred many times. The chain uses TRBV5-1 and TRBJ2-2; a weak D match, TRBD1 (6 bases). Trimming took off 3 bases at V and 7 bases at J, with 13 bases between the two ends. The CDR3 totals 14 residues. CDR1 and CDR2 from the germline V gene are SGHRS and YFSETQ. Here the CDR3 reads CASSSQGSRGELFF. CDR3 nucleotide sequence: TGCGCCAGCAGCTCACAGGGTTCGCGCGGGGAGCTGTTTTTT.

This clonotype was counted only a few times. V gene TRBV20-1 combines with J gene TRBJ2-2; no reliable D call. Germline values: CDR1 DFQATT, CDR2 SNEGSKA (reference sequence). Trimming took 2 bases from V and 1 from J, leaving 8 bases between them. The CDR3 loop spans 14 amino acids. This CDR3 reads CSARPTGNTGELFF. As DNA, the CDR3 is TGCAGTGCTAGACCGACGGGGAACACCGGGGAGCTGTTTTTT.

This clonotype was seen at least ten times. The chain is built from TRBV25-1 and TRBJ1-2; 7 bases line up with TRBD1. V lost 4 bases and J lost 0; bases outside the gene matches: 8. CDR1 and CDR2 from the germline V gene are MGHDK and SYGVNS. The CDR3 has 16 amino acids. CDR3 amino acids: CASSGSTGRPNYGYTF. CDR3 coding DNA: TGTGCCAGCAGTGGATCGACAGGGCGCCCTAACTATGGCTACACCTTC.

This clonotype has a handful of counts. The germline gene is not matched at one end of the junction; a read error may be the cause. The chain employs TRBV10-3 and TRBJ1-2; TRBD1 matches 9 bases. Germline V gene data show CDR1 as ENHRY and CDR2 as SYGVKD. The CDR3 covers 18 residues. CDR3 nucleotide sequence: TGTGCCGTCAGGAACCCCTCCCGACAGGGGGGAACCAACTATGGCTACACCTTC. Its translation is CAVRNPSRQGGTNYGYTF.

In its sample, this clonotype was seen many times. This chain uses TRBV5-1 with TRBJ1-1; D unclear. V was clipped by 3 bases and J by 0 bases, with 12 bases between them. Looked up from germline, CDR1 is SGHRS and CDR2 is YFSETQ. CDR3 length equals 15 residues. Here the CDR3 reads CASSSGAPLNTEAFF. In DNA, the CDR3 is TGCGCCAGCAGCTCGGGTGCCCCTCTGAACACTGAAGCTTTCTTT.

This clonotype was recorded at least ten times. The CDR3 here is CASSLALEKLFF. Here the CDR3 DNA reads TGTGCCAGCAGTTTAGCGCTTGAGAAACTGTTTTTT. The chain employs TRBV12-3 or TRBV12-4 and TRBJ1-4; D remains unclear. Trimming left V 0 bases short and J 11 bases short, with 7 bases between. The CDR3 has 12 amino acids.

This clonotype was observed at least ten times. The V gene is TRBV9, the J gene TRBJ2-5, with D unclear. From germline, CDR1 is SGDLS and CDR2 YYNGEE. The CDR3 runs 13 residues. With 3 bases removed from V and 1 base from J, the gap between germline ends came to 7 bases. CDR3: CASSASFQETQYF. The CDR3 region has the DNA TGTGCCAGCAGCGCTAGTTTCCAAGAGACCCAGTACTTC.

In its sample, this clonotype was seen a few times. The chain's CDR3 is CASSWGQGINSPEAFF. The DNA of the CDR3 is TGTGCCAGCAGTTGGGGACAGGGAATTAATTCCCCTGAAGCTTTCTTT. The genes are TRBV6-2 or TRBV6-3 and TRBJ1-1, with 9 bases that match TRBD1. Germline-derived CDR1 and CDR2 are MNHEY and SVGEGT. The J segment lost 6 bases and the V segment lost 4 bases, leaving 12 bases of the junction unmatched. The length of the CDR3 is 16 residues.

This clonotype has at least ten counts. This chain joins TRBV2 and TRBJ1-1; 7 bases map to TRBD1. CDR1 and CDR2 from the germline V gene are SNHLY and FYNNEI. J was trimmed by 5 bases and V by 7 bases; bases with no gene match: 10. CDR3 length: 14 amino acids. The CDR3 nucleotides read TGTGCCAGCACTGCCGGGACAGCGAGGACTGAAGCTTTCTTT. Its protein is CASTAGTARTEAFF. The variable domain in full, completed from reference TRBV2 and TRBJ1-1, reads EPEVTQTPSHQVTQMGQEVILRCVPISNHLYFYWYRQILGQKVEFLVSFYNNEISEKSEIFDDQFSVERPDGSNFTLKIRSTKLEDSAMYFCASTAGTARTEAFFGQGTRLTVV.

The chain employs TRBV27 and TRBJ2-7, with D possibly being TRBD2 (5 bases). With 5 bases removed from V and 7 bases from J, the gap between germline ends came to 12 bases. Germline V gives CDR1 MNHEY, CDR2 SMNVEV (reference sequence). There are 12 residues in the CDR3. CDR3 protein: CASSPGSGEQYV. CDR3 nucleotides: TGTGCCAGCAGTCCCGGATCGGGGGAGCAGTACGTC.

On this clonotype: It is likely a read error, because the conserved phenylalanine at the end of the CDR3 is missing. The DNA is omitted, as the CDR3 cannot be located on it reliably, and the CDR3 follows TCRdb's listing. The chain recombines TRBV12-3 or TRBV12-4 with TRBJ1-5; TRBD1 was called by the table and not checked on the DNA. The CDR3 numbers 12 amino acids, ends counted. CDR3 residues: CASTVSRQPQNV.

In its sample, this clonotype was seen many times. The chain recombines TRBV9 with TRBJ2-5; 9 bases are shared with TRBD2. J gave up 5 bases and V 4 bases, and 3 bases lay outside the gene matches. Germline CDR1 is SGDLS and CDR2 is YYNGEE. The CDR3 has 13 residues. The CDR3 DNA sequence: TGTGCCAGCAGCACTAGCGGGTCGGAGACCCAGTACTTC. Encoded protein: CASSTSGSETQYF.